This record covers a single TCR beta chain. The data are from a study of identical twins. CDR3 size: 14 residues. The V and J ends lost 5 bases and 3 bases respectively, with 11 bases between them. TCRdb re-analysed the 5' RACE reads in MiXCR, keeping a single row per CDR3 protein. Of around 680,000 distinct CDR3 sequences in the sample, 8.6% were seen once. The data also belong to a second study, concerning yellow fever vaccine responses in identical twins.

Sample: PBMCs. The rearrangement uses TRBV12-3 or TRBV12-4 and TRBJ2-1; D is undetermined. The clonotype originates from a woman aged 18-29 years in good health. CDR3: CASSHRPIYNEQFF. The CDR3, as DNA: TGTGCCAGCAGTCATCGGCCCATCTACAATGAGCAGTTCTTC.